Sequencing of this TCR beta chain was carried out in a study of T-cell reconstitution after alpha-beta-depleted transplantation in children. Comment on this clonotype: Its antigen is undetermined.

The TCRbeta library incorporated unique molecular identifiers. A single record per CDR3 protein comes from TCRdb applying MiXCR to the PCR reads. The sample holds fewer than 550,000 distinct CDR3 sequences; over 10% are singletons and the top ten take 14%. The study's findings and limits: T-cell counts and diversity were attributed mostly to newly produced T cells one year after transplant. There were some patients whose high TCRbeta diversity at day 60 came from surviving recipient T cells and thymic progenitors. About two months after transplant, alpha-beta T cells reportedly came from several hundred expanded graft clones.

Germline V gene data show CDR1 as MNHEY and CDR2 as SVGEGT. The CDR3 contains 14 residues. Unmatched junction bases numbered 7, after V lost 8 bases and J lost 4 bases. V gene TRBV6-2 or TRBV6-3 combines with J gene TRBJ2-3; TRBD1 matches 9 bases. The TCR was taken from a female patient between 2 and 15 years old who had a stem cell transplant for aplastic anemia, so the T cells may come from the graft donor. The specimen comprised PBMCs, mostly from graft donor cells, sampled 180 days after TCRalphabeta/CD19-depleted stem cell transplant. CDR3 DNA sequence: TGTGCCAGCCTCCGGGACAGGGTAGCAGATACGCAGTATTTT. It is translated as CASLRDRVADTQYF.